This T cell receptor beta chain is from a study of T cell responses to AZD1222 COVID-19 vaccine. Study-wide results and limits: Clonal diversity was possibly underestimated; the donors were predominantly white British and more often female. A reported finding is that nearly half of spike-specific TCRs target unmutated variant regions.

About this clone: Its antigen is currently unknown.

TCRdb's table, derived via immunoSEQ multiplex PCR, lists solely in-frame clones and lacks some. Here the sample spans 74,000 or so clones, around 84% being singletons. Germline lookup yields CDR1 GTSNPN and CDR2 SVGIG (reference sequence). The junction had 7 bases not matched to a gene; V was cut back by 8 bases and J by 3 bases. This CDR3 is built from 13 residues. This chain joins TRBV30 and TRBJ1-5; 7 bases are a match to TRBD1. The source material was peripheral blood, sampled on day 0 of AZD1222 vaccination. This TCR was recovered from an adult in good health. The DNA of the CDR3 is TGTGCCGCGGCTGGGACAGTCAATCAGCCCCAGCATTTT. Its translation is CAAAGTVNQPQHF.